This T cell receptor beta chain was captured by sequencing in a study of OX40 agonist ivuxolimab in advanced cancers. Here immunoSEQ multiplex PCR was the method, and the copy in TCRdb shows in-frame clones only, minus some. The top ten clones hold around 0.84% of a sample with more than 95,000 clones, just under 95% of them seen once. Germline loops: CDR1 MDHEN, CDR2 SYDVKM. This CDR3 has 14 residues. The V and J ends lost 6 bases and 0 bases respectively, with 11 bases between them. The sequence came from an adult with an advanced solid tumor such as melanoma, head and neck, liver or kidney cancer. The input for sequencing was CD4+ or CD8+ T cells sorted from blood, taken in a trial of the OX40 agonist ivuxolimab. The chain is built from TRBV28 and TRBJ1-1, with D tentatively TRBD1 (6 bases). CDR3 nucleotide sequence: TGTGCCAGCAGGGATACAGGGATGAACACTGAAGCTTTCTTT. Translated, it gives CASRDTGMNTEAFF.